The entry below gives a single T cell receptor (beta chain) sequence along with its context. This entry comes from a study of blood T cell repertoires in COVID-19. Germline-derived CDR1 and CDR2 are LGHNA and YSLEER. Deletions cut 4 bases from V and 0 bases from J, with 13 bases between. The CDR3 is 16 amino acids. Measured with immunoSEQ multiplex PCR; TCRdb has only the in-frame clones, and not every one. Among under 300,000 clones listed, 88% were seen once. This sequence originates from a woman in her forties or fifties who had recovered from COVID-19. The J gene is TRBJ1-5, the V gene TRBV4-3; no definite D call. The sample taken for sequencing was PBMCs or T cells enriched from blood (not recorded which). Here the CDR3 DNA reads TGCGCCAGCAGCCCAGGTTCCCATTATAGCAATCAGCCCCAGCATTTT. Translation gives CASSPGSHYSNQPQHF.